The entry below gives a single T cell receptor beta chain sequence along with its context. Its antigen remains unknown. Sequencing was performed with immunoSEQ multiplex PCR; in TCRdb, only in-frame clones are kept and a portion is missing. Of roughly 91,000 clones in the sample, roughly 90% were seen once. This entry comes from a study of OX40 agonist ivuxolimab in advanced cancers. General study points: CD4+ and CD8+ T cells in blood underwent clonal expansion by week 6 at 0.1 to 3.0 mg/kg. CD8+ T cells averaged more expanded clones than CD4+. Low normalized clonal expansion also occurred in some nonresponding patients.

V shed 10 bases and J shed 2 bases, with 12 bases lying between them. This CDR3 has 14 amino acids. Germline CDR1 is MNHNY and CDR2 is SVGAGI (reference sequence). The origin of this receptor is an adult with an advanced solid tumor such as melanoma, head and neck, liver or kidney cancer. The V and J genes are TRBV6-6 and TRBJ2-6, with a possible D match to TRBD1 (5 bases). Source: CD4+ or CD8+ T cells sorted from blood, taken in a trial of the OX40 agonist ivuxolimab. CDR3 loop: CATRGTPGANVLTF. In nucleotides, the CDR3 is TGTGCCACTAGGGGCACCCCTGGGGCCAACGTCCTGACTTTC.